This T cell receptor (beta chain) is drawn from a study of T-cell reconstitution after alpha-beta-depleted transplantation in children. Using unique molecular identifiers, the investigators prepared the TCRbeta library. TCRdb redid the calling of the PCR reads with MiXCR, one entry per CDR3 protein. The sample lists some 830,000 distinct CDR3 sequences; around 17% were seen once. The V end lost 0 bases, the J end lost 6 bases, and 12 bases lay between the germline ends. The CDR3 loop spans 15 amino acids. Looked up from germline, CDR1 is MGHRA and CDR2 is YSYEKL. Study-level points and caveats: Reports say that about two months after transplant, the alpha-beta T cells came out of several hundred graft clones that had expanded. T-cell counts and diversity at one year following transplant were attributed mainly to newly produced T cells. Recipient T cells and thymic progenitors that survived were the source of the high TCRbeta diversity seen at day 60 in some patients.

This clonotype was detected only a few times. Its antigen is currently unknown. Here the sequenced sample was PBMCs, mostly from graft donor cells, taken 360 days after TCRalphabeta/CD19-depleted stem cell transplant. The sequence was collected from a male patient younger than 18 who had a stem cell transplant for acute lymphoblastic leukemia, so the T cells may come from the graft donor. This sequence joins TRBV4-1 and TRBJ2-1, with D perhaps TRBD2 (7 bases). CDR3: CASSQETGRVNEQFF. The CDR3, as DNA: TGCGCCAGCAGCCAAGAAACAGGGAGGGTCAATGAGCAGTTCTTC.